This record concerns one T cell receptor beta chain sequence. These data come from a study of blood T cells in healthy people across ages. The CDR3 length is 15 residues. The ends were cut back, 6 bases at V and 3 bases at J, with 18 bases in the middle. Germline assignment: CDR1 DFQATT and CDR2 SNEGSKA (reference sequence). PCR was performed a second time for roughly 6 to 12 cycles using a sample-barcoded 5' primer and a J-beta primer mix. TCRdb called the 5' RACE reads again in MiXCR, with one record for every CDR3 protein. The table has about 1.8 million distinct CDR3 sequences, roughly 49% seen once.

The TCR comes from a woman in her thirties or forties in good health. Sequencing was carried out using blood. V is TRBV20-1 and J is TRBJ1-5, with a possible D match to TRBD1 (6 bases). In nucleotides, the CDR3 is TGCAGTGCACCCAGTCTGGACAGCTACAATCAGCCCCAGCATTTT. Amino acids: CSAPSLDSYNQPQHF.